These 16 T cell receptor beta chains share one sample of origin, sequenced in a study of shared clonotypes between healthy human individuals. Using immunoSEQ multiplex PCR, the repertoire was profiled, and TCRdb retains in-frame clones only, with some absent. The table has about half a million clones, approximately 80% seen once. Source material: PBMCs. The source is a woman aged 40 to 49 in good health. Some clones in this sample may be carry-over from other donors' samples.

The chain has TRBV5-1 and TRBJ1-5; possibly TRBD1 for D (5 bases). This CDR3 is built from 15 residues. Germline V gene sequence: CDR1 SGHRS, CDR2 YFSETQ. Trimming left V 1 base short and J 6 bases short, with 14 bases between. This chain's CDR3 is CASSLSGREAQPQHF. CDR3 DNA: TGCGCCAGCAGCTTGAGCGGCAGGGAGGCTCAGCCCCAGCATTTT. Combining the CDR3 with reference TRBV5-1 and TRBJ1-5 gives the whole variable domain KAGVTQTPRYLIKTRGQQVTLSCSPISGHRSVSWYQQTPGQGLQFLFEYFSETQRNKGNFPGRFSGRQFSNSRSEMNVSTLELGDSALYLCASSLSGREAQPQHFGDGTRLSIL.

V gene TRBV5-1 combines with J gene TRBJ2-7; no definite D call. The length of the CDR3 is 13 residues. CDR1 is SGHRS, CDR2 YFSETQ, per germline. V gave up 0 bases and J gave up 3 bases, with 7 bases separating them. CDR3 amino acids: CASSLGQLYEQYF. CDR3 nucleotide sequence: TGCGCCAGCAGCTTGGGGCAGCTCTACGAGCAGTACTTC.

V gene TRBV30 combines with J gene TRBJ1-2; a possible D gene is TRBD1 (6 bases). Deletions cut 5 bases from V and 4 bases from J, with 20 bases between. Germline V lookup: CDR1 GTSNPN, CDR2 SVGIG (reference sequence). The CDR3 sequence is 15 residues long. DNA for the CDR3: TGTGCCTGGTCTAAACAAGGGGGGCTTGGCTATGGCTACACCTTC. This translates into CAWSKQGGLGYGYTF.

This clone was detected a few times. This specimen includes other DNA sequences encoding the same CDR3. Here the CDR3 reads CASKDDRSGNTIYF. The DNA of the CDR3 is TGTGCCAGCAAGGACGACCGCTCTGGAAACACCATATATTTT. This chain uses TRBV6-1 with TRBJ1-3; no definite D call. With 7 bases removed from V and 0 bases from J, the gap between germline ends came to 10 bases. This CDR3 region has 14 residues. The V gene's germline CDR1 is MNHNS and CDR2 SASEGT.

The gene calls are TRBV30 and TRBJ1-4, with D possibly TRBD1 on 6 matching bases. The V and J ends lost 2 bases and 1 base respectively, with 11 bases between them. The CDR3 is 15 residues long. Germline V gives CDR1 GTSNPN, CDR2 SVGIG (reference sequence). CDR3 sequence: CAWSWADRTNEKLFF. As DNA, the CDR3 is TGTGCCTGGAGTTGGGCGGACAGAACTAATGAAAAACTGTTTTTT.

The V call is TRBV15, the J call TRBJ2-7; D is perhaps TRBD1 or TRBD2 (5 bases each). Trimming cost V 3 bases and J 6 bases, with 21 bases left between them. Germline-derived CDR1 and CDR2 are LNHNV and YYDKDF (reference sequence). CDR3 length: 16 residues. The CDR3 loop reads CATSREVGEIVGEQYF. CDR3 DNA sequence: TGTGCCACCAGCAGGGAGGTGGGGGAAATAGTGGGCGAGCAGTACTTC.

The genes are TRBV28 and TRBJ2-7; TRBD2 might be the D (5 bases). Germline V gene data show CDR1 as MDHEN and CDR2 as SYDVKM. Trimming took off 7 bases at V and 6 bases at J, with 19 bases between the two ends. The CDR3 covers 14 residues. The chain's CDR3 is CASKIRGARREQYF. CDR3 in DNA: TGTGCCAGCAAAATTCGGGGAGCCAGGCGCGAGCAGTACTTC.

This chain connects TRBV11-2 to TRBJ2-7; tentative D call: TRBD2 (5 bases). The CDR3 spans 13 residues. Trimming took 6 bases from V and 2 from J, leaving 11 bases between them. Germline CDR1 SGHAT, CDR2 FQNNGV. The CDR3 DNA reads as TGTGCCAGCAGACTAGGGCCAGCCTACGAGCAGTACTTC. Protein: CASRLGPAYEQYF.

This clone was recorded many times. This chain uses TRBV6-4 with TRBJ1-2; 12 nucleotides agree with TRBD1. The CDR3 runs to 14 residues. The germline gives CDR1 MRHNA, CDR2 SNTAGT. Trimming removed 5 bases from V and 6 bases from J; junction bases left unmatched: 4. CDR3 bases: TGTGCCAGCAGTCTAGGGACAGGGGGCGATGGCTACACCTTC. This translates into CASSLGTGGDGYTF.

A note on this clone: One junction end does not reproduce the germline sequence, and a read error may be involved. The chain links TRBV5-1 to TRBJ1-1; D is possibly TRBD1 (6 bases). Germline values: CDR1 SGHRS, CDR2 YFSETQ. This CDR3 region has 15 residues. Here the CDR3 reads CASSPLGNWDTEASF. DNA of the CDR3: TGCGCCAGCAGCCCCCTCGGGAATTGGGACACTGAAGCTTCCTTT.

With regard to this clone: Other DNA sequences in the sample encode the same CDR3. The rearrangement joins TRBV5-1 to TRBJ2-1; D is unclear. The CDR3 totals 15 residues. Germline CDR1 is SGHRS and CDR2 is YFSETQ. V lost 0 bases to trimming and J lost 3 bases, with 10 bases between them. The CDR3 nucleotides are TGCGCCAGCAGCTTGGGTACAGCCAACTACAATGAGCAGTTCTTC. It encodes CASSLGTANYNEQFF.

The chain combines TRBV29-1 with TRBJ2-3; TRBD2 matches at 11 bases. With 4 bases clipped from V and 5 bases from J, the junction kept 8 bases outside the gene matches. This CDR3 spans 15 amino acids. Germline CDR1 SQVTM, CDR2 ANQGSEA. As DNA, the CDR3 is TGCAGCGTTGCGCCGTCCGGGACTAGCGGAGATACGCAGTATTTT. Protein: CSVAPSGTSGDTQYF.

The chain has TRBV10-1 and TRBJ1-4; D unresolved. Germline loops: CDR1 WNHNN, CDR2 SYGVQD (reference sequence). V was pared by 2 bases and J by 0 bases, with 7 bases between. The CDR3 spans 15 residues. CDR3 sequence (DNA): TGCGCCAGCAGTGAGGGCGTTTCAACTAATGAAAAACTGTTTTTT. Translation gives CASSEGVSTNEKLFF.

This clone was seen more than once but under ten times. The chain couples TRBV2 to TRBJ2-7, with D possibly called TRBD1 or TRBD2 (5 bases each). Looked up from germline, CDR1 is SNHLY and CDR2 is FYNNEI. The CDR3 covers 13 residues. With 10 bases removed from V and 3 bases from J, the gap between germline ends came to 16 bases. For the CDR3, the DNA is TGTGCCACCGGGAATCGGGACCTCTACGAGCAGTACTTC. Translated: CATGNRDLYEQYF.

The CDR3, as DNA: TGTGCCAGCAGCCTCAAGGCCCTAGCCCCGGCCTACGAGCAGTACTTC. It specifies CASSLKALAPAYEQYF. The chain is built from TRBV9 and TRBJ2-7, with D maybe TRBD2 (5 bases). The germline gives CDR1 SGDLS, CDR2 YYNGEE. Trimming took off 4 bases at V and 2 bases at J, with 19 bases between the two ends. The CDR3 loop spans 16 amino acids.

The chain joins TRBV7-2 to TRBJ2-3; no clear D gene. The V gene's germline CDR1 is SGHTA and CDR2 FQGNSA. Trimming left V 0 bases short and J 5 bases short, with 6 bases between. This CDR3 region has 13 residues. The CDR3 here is CASSLASEDTQYF. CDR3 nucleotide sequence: TGTGCCAGCAGCTTAGCTTCAGAAGATACGCAGTATTTT. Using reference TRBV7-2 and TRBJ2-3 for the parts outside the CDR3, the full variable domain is GAGVSQSPSNKVTEKGKDVELRCDPISGHTALYWYRQSLGQGLEFLIYFQGNSAPDKSGLPSDRFSAERTGGSVSTLTIQRTQQEDSAVYLCASSLASEDTQYFGPGTRLTVL.